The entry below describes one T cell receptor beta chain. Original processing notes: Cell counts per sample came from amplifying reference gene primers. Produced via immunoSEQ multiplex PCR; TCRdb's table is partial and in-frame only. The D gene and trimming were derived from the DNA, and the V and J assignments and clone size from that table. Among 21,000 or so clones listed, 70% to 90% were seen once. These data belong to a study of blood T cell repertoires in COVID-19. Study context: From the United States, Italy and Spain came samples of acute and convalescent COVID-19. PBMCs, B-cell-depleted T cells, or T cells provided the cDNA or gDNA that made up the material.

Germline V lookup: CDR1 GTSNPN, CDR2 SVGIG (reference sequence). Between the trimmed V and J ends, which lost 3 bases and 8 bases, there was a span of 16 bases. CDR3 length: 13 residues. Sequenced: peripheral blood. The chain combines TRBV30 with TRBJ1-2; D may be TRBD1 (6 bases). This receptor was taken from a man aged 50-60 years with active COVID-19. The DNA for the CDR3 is TGTGCCTGGAGGTCGATGGGGGCGCTCGGCTACACCTTC. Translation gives CAWRSMGALGYTF.